This TCR beta chain was sequenced for a study of regulatory and conventional T cells in RAG deficiency. This CDR3 is 16 amino acids long. The sorted conventional CD4+ T cells were CD25-low and CD127-high, with genomic DNA sequenced. Sequencing was performed with immunoSEQ multiplex PCR; in TCRdb, only in-frame clones are kept and a portion is missing. The table shows fewer than 40,000 clones, with approximately 96% occurring only once. These data were likewise used in another study, on regulatory T cells. As that study records: Primers: 52 TRBV forward and 13 TRBJ reverse.

The chain links TRBV21-1 to TRBJ2-5; TRBD1, the table's D call, lacks a check against the DNA. TRBV21-1 is marked as a pseudogene. The sequenced sample was CD25- CD4+ T cells sorted from blood. This clonotype originated in a human donor in good health. The CDR3, as DNA: TGTGCCAGCAGCAAAGCGGGACAGGGGAGGACAGAGACCCAGTACTTC. The encoded protein is CASSKAGQGRTETQYF.